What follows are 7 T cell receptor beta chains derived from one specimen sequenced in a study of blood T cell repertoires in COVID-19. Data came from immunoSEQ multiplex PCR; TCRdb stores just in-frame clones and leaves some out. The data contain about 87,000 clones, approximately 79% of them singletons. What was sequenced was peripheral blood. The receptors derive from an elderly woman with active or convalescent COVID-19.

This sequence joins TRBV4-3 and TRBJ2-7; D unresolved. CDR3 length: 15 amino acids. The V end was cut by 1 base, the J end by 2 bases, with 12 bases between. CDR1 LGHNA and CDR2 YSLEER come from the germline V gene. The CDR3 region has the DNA TGCGCCAGCAGCCAAGTTAACTCCCTAGCCTACGAGCAGTACTTC. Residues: CASSQVNSLAYEQYF.

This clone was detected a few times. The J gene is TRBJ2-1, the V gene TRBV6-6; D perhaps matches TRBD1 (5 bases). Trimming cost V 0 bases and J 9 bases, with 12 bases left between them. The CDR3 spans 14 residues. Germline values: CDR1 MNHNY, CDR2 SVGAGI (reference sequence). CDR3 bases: TGTGCCAGCAGTTACTCATCAGGGTTTGCTGAGCAGTTCTTC. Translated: CASSYSSGFAEQFF.

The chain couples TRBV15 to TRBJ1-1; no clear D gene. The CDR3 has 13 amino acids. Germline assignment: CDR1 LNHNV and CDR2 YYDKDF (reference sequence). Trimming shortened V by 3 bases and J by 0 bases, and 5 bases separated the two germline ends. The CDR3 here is CATSRTLNTEAFF. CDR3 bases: TGTGCCACCAGCAGGACTCTGAACACTGAAGCTTTCTTT.

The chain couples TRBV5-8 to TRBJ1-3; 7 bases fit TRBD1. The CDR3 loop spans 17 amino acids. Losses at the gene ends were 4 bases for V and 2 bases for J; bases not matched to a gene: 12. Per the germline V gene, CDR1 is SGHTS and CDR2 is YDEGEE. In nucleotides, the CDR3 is TGTGCCAGCAGCCCCTGGACAGGAACTATCACTGGAAACACCATATATTTT. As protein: CASSPWTGTITGNTIYF.

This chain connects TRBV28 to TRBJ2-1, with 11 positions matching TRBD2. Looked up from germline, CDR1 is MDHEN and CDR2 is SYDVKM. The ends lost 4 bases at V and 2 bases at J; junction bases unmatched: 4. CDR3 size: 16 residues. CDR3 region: CASSSIAGGPYNEQFF. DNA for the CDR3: TGTGCCAGCAGTTCAATAGCGGGAGGGCCCTACAATGAGCAGTTCTTC.

The CDR3 region has the DNA TGTGCCAGCAGCTCCCCAGGGGAATCTGGGGCCAACGTCCTGACTTTC. Translation gives CASSSPGESGANVLTF. The chain joins TRBV7-3 to TRBJ2-6; tentative D call: TRBD1 (6 bases). The germline V gene has CDR1 SGHTA and CDR2 FQGTGA. V was cut by 4 bases and J by 1 base, with 11 bases left in between. This CDR3 comprises 16 residues.

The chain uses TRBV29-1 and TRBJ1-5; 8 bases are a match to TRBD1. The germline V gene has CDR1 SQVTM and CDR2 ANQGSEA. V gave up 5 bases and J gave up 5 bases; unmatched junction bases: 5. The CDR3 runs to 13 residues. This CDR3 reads CSVSGTGDQPQHF. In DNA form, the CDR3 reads TGCAGCGTTTCCGGGACAGGAGATCAGCCCCAGCATTTT.